The 7 T cell receptor beta chains given below trace back to one sample, sequenced in a study of CD4 T cells in relation to SARS-CoV-2 and coronaviruses. For these TCRs, the target antigens are not known. Profiled with immunoSEQ multiplex PCR; TCRdb holds only in-frame clones, not every one. The table has tens of thousands of clones, 77% seen once. The sample was memory CD4+ T cells from PBMCs, cultured in vitro. These receptors originate from an adult with COVID-19.

This clone turned up a few times. The CDR3, as DNA: TGTGCCACCAGTGATTTGTCAGGGAGCACAGATACGCAGTATTTT. Protein sequence: CATSDLSGSTDTQYF. The rearrangement joins TRBV24-1 to TRBJ2-3; maybe TRBD1 (5 bases). The CDR3 is 15 amino acids. Trimming pared 0 bases from V and 0 bases from J, leaving 6 bases between. Germline CDR1 reads KGHDR; CDR2 reads SFDVKD.

The chain joins TRBV7-6 to TRBJ2-5; TRBD2 might be the D (6 bases). V was shortened by 3 bases and J by 5 bases, with 16 bases between the two germline ends. Germline-derived CDR1 and CDR2 are SGHVS and FNYEAQ. This CDR3 spans 15 amino acids. The CDR3 nucleotides are TGTGCCAGCAGCTTGCTAGCGACAAAAGGGGAGACCCAGTACTTC. Its protein product is CASSLLATKGETQYF. Using reference TRBV7-6 and TRBJ2-5 for the parts outside the CDR3, the full variable domain is GAGVSQSPRYKVTKRGQDVALRCDPISGHVSLYWYRQALGQGPEFLTYFNYEAQQDKSGLPNDRFSAERPEGSISTLTIQRTEQRDSAMYRCASSLLATKGETQYFGPGTRLLVL.

The rearrangement links TRBV24-1 to TRBJ2-1; D gene uncertain. Trimming left V 2 bases short and J 5 bases short, with 15 bases between. There are 16 residues in the CDR3. The germline CDR1 and CDR2 sequences are KGHDR and SFDVKD. The CDR3 DNA sequence: TGTGCCACCAGTGATTGGAGCACACCTCCAAACAATGAGCAGTTCTTC. This translates into CATSDWSTPPNNEQFF.

The chain joins TRBV27 to TRBJ2-3; TRBD2 aligns across 11 bases. Germline values: CDR1 MNHEY, CDR2 SMNVEV (reference sequence). The CDR3 length is 17 residues. Losses at the gene ends were 5 bases for V and 4 bases for J; bases not matched to a gene: 11. CDR3: CASSPGSGRAGADTQYF. The CDR3, as DNA: TGTGCCAGCAGTCCCGGTAGCGGGAGGGCGGGAGCAGATACGCAGTATTTT.

This clone was observed once. The V call is TRBV5-1, the J call TRBJ2-3; D may be TRBD2 (6 bases). The length of the CDR3 is 14 residues. V was trimmed by 2 bases and J by 6 bases, leaving 13 bases between them. The germline CDR1 and CDR2 sequences are SGHRS and YFSETQ. The CDR3 DNA reads TGCGCCAGCAGCTTATGGCGGGATCGTGATACGCAGTATTTT. It translates to CASSLWRDRDTQYF.

The chain recombines TRBV7-9 with TRBJ2-5; 8 bases are shared with TRBD1. V gave up 6 bases and J gave up 4 bases; unmatched junction bases: 10. The CDR3 runs 15 residues. The V gene's germline CDR1 is SEHNR and CDR2 FQNEAQ (reference sequence). The CDR3 is CASSSDRGIGETQYF. CDR3 DNA: TGTGCCAGCAGTTCAGACAGGGGTATTGGAGAGACCCAGTACTTC.

The chain combines TRBV2 with TRBJ2-1, with 9 bases lining up with TRBD2. From germline, CDR1 is SNHLY and CDR2 FYNNEI. The length of the CDR3 is 15 residues. The junction had 6 bases not matched to a gene; V was cut back by 4 bases and J by 5 bases. The CDR3 region is CASSGIAGADNEQFF. CDR3 DNA: TGTGCCAGCAGTGGAATAGCGGGAGCCGACAATGAGCAGTTCTTC.